The 9 T cell receptor beta chains reported below all come from one sample, sequenced in a study of CD8 T cells in Susac syndrome. Random hexamers were used to reverse transcribe roughly 0.5 to 1 ug of RNA. TCRdb processed the immunoSEQ multiplex PCR reads anew with MiXCR; each CDR3 protein has one entry. The table lists some 140,000 distinct CDR3 sequences, roughly 80% of them singletons, with more than 0.5% in the top ten. Sequencing was carried out using CD8+ T cells from PBMCs. The source is a human donor with multiple sclerosis.

This clonotype has a handful of counts. The chain uses TRBV18 and TRBJ1-5; D gene unclear. The CDR3 consists of 15 residues. Trimming pared 6 bases from V and 4 bases from J, leaving 16 bases between. Germline V CDR1 and CDR2: KGHSH, LQKENI. The chain's CDR3 is CASSPPQLANQPQHF. The CDR3 nucleotides are TGTGCCAGCTCGCCCCCTCAGCTTGCGAATCAGCCCCAGCATTTT.

The chain joins TRBV6-5 to TRBJ2-1; 8 bases line up with TRBD1. J was trimmed by 3 bases and V by 5 bases; bases with no gene match: 6. This CDR3 contains 15 residues. Germline V gene sequence: CDR1 MNHEY, CDR2 SVGAGI. CDR3 region: CASSPSGGYYNEQFF. The CDR3, as DNA: TGTGCCAGCAGTCCATCAGGGGGCTACTACAATGAGCAGTTCTTC.

This sequence joins TRBV7-9 and TRBJ1-2; D uncertain. Germline-derived CDR1 and CDR2 are SEHNR and FQNEAQ (reference sequence). The CDR3 covers 13 residues. The V and J ends lost 4 bases and 8 bases respectively, with 14 bases between them. As DNA, the CDR3 is TGTGCCAGCAGCTCAGAGGAGGGTCAAGGCTACACCTTC. Translating it yields CASSSEEGQGYTF.

This chain joins TRBV6-5 and TRBJ1-5, with D hard to call. The germline V and J ends were trimmed by 6 bases and 5 bases, with 11 bases remaining between them. CDR1 and CDR2 (germline): MNHEY, SVGAGI. This CDR3 region has 13 residues. For the CDR3, the DNA is TGTGCCAGCAGCGCTATGGGCGATCAGCCCCAGCATTTT. Its translation: CASSAMGDQPQHF.

The J gene is TRBJ2-1, the V gene TRBV6-1; TRBD1 matches 9 bases. The trim removed 5 bases at V and 8 bases at J, leaving 10 bases unmatched. This CDR3 contains 15 residues. The V gene's germline CDR1 is MNHNS and CDR2 SASEGT. The DNA for the CDR3 is TGTGCCAGCAGTCCTCGGACAGGGGTCTTTCATGAGCAGTTCTTC. This gives the protein CASSPRTGVFHEQFF.

The chain carries TRBV27 and TRBJ1-5; D might be TRBD1 (6 bases). CDR1 and CDR2 from the germline V gene are MNHEY and SMNVEV (reference sequence). With 5 bases removed from V and 3 bases from J, the gap between germline ends came to 17 bases. The CDR3 contains 16 residues. The CDR3 bases are TGTGCCAGCAGTCGGAACAAGGACAGATACAATCAGCCCCAGCATTTT. This sequence encodes CASSRNKDRYNQPQHF.

The chain combines TRBV6-2 or TRBV6-3 with TRBJ2-1, with D uncertain. Germline V gene data show CDR1 as MNHEY and CDR2 as SVGEGT. V lost 8 bases to trimming and J lost 6 bases, with 14 bases between them. The length of the CDR3 is 13 residues. Here the CDR3 reads CASLAPGVNEQFF. The CDR3 coding sequence is TGTGCCAGCCTGGCTCCAGGAGTCAATGAGCAGTTCTTC.

V usage is TRBV4-2 and J usage is TRBJ2-1; 7 bases map to TRBD1. The germline CDR1 and CDR2 sequences are LGHNA and YNFKEQ. V lost 4 bases and J lost 6; bases outside the gene matches: 3. This CDR3 has 13 residues. The CDR3 region is CASSPYRGNEQFF. The CDR3 region has the DNA TGTGCCAGCAGCCCTTACAGGGGCAATGAGCAGTTCTTC.

This clonotype was seen only once. The chain is built from TRBV3-1 and TRBJ1-1; D not resolved. Trimming pared 0 bases from V and 0 bases from J, leaving 14 bases between. Germline V CDR1 and CDR2: LGHDT, YNNKEL (reference sequence). This CDR3 comprises 17 residues. The CDR3 nucleotides read TGTGCCAGCAGCCAAGATTACGGTCTACTCATGAACACTGAAGCTTTCTTT. Its protein product is CASSQDYGLLMNTEAFF.